One and the same sample provided the 32 T cell receptor beta chains below, sequenced in a study of control samples from healthy donors and cancer patients. The repertoire was sequenced with immunoSEQ multiplex PCR; TCRdb's copy has only in-frame clones and lacks some. The sample shows about 100,000 clones, 80% to 95% of them seen only once. The sample was blood. The receptors originated from a human donor in good health. The donor label of this sample is uncertain.

In this sample, this clone turned up once. V usage is TRBV3-1 (or the pseudogene TRBV3-2) and J usage is TRBJ1-6; no definite D call. Germline CDR1 reads LGHDT; CDR2 reads YNNKEL (reference sequence). V was pared by 1 base and J by 10 bases, with 17 bases between. The CDR3 totals 16 residues. CDR3 residues: CASSQGVGKGKSPLHF. Written as DNA, the CDR3 is TGTGCCAGCAGCCAAGGTGTAGGGAAAGGTAAATCACCCCTCCACTTT.

The rearrangement links TRBV7-9 to TRBJ1-1; 7 bases are shared with TRBD1. The CDR3 is 16 amino acids. Trimming took 1 base from V and 3 from J; bases not matched to a gene: 8. Germline-derived CDR1 and CDR2 are SEHNR and FQNEAQ (reference sequence). CDR3 protein: CASSLGTGVGDTEAFF. The CDR3 DNA is TGTGCCAGCAGCTTAGGAACAGGGGTGGGGGACACTGAAGCTTTCTTT.

This clone was recorded once. This chain joins TRBV6-5 and TRBJ1-2; D gene unclear. The CDR3 sequence is 12 residues long. Trimming left V 6 bases short and J 12 bases short, with 17 bases between. Germline values: CDR1 MNHEY, CDR2 SVGAGI. The CDR3 DNA reads TGTGCCAGCAGAAATGGACGGGCCGGCCACACCTTC. This gives the protein CASRNGRAGHTF.

The rearrangement links TRBV2 to TRBJ1-3; TRBD1 agrees at 9 bases. The CDR3 is made up of 17 amino acids. Germline-derived CDR1 and CDR2 are SNHLY and FYNNEI. V shed 7 bases, J shed 3 bases, and the junction held 13 bases outside the gene matches. Written as DNA, the CDR3 is TGTGCCAGCAAGGGGTGGGACAGGGAAGATTTTGGAAACACCATATATTTT. As protein: CASKGWDREDFGNTIYF.

This CDR3 reads CASSAGTVGLSGNTIYF. CDR3 DNA: TGCGCCAGCAGCGCCGGGACAGTGGGCCTCTCTGGAAACACCATATATTTT. The rearrangement joins TRBV10-1 to TRBJ1-3; 7 bases fit TRBD1. V shed 6 bases, J shed 0 bases, and the junction held 11 bases outside the gene matches. In germline, CDR1 is WNHNN, CDR2 SYGVQD (reference sequence). This CDR3 region has 17 residues.

This chain joins TRBV2 and TRBJ1-2; 9 bases match TRBD1. This CDR3 spans 20 amino acids. Unmatched junction bases numbered 19, after V lost 5 bases and J lost 0 bases. Per the germline V gene, CDR1 is SNHLY and CDR2 is FYNNEI. CDR3 loop: CASSLGTGSAGSTTNYGYTF. CDR3 DNA: TGTGCCAGCAGTCTAGGGACAGGGAGCGCTGGTTCGACCACTAACTATGGCTACACCTTC. Full variable domain (rest looked up from reference TRBV2 and TRBJ1-2): EPEVTQTPSHQVTQMGQEVILRCVPISNHLYFYWYRQILGQKVEFLVSFYNNEISEKSEIFDDQFSVERPDGSNFTLKIRSTKLEDSAMYFCASSLGTGSAGSTTNYGYTFGSGTRLTVV.

This rearrangement joins TRBV6-2 or TRBV6-3 to TRBJ1-5, with D perhaps TRBD1 (5 bases). This CDR3 has 16 residues. V was cut by 2 bases and J by 2 bases, with 13 bases left in between. The germline V gene encodes CDR1 MNHEY and CDR2 SVGEGT. CDR3 DNA sequence: TGTGCCAGCAGTTACATCGGGGGTCCTGGCAATCAGCCCCAGCATTTT. This sequence encodes CASSYIGGPGNQPQHF.

This clone was picked up one time. The chain is built from TRBV2 and TRBJ1-4; D is possibly TRBD1 (5 bases). This CDR3 has 12 amino acids. The germline V gene encodes CDR1 SNHLY and CDR2 FYNNEI. V was trimmed by 3 bases and J by 14 bases, leaving 13 bases between them. CDR3 coding DNA: TGTGCCAGCAGTGAGAAGGGGTACACCCTGTTTTTT. This encodes CASSEKGYTLFF.

J is TRBJ2-2 and V is TRBV3-1 (or the pseudogene TRBV3-2); 7 bases are shared with TRBD2. Germline V lookup: CDR1 LGHDT, CDR2 YNNKEL (reference sequence). The CDR3 consists of 15 residues. J was trimmed by 6 bases and V by 0 bases; bases with no gene match: 4. In nucleotides, the CDR3 is TGTGCCAGCAGCCAAGATCCGGGGGGTCCCGGGGAGCTGTTTTTT. Amino acids: CASSQDPGGPGELFF.

This rearrangement joins TRBV5-4 to TRBJ2-3; 10 bases agree with TRBD2. V lost 1 base to trimming and J lost 6 bases; unmatched junction nucleotides: 5. CDR3 length: 15 residues. Germline CDR1 is SGHNT and CDR2 is YYREEE (reference sequence). The CDR3 loop reads CASSLSTSGVDTQYF. The CDR3 DNA follows: TGTGCCAGCAGCTTGTCCACTAGCGGGGTTGATACGCAGTATTTT. The full variable domain, in which reference TRBV5-4 and TRBJ2-3 provide the parts outside the CDR3, is ETGVTQSPTHLIKTRGQQVTLRCSSQSGHNTVSWYQQALGQGPQFIFQYYREEENGRGNFPPRFSGLQFPNYSSELNVNALELDDSALYLCASSLSTSGVDTQYFGPGTRLTVL.

This sequence joins TRBV24-1 and TRBJ1-5; TRBD1 aligns across 9 bases. Per the germline V gene, CDR1 is KGHDR and CDR2 is SFDVKD. The CDR3 is made up of 18 amino acids. Losses at the gene ends were 4 bases for V and 7 bases for J; bases not matched to a gene: 16. CDR3 region: CATSEAGLGQGGHQPQHF. The CDR3 nucleotides are TGTGCCACCAGTGAGGCAGGACTGGGACAGGGCGGGCACCAGCCCCAGCATTTT.

The chain recombines TRBV2 with TRBJ1-1; D unclear. V lost 5 bases to trimming and J lost 2 bases, with 12 bases between them. There are 14 residues in the CDR3. Germline CDR1 reads SNHLY; CDR2 reads FYNNEI. CDR3 sequence reads: CASSKIERNTEAFF. The CDR3 nucleotides read TGTGCCAGCAGTAAGATTGAAAGAAACACTGAAGCTTTCTTT.

This sequence joins TRBV7-2 and TRBJ1-5; 7 bases are a match to TRBD1. CDR3 length: 15 amino acids. Germline V gene sequence: CDR1 SGHTA, CDR2 FQGNSA. Trimming removed 5 bases from V and 7 bases from J; junction bases left unmatched: 11. The CDR3 DNA follows: TGTGCCAGCAGCCCCCAAGACAGGGAAAACCAGCCCCAGCATTTT. Its protein is CASSPQDRENQPQHF.

The rearrangement links TRBV2 to TRBJ1-5; D is unresolved. This CDR3 is 15 amino acids long. Germline CDR1 and CDR2: SNHLY and FYNNEI. The V gene lost 4 bases and the J gene lost 3 bases, with 13 bases spanning the gap. As DNA, the CDR3 is TGTGCCAGCAGTGTTGGCGGACTAGTCAATCAGCCCCAGCATTTT. Protein product: CASSVGGLVNQPQHF.

The chain combines TRBV19 with TRBJ1-1; 9 bases match TRBD1. CDR1 LNHDA and CDR2 SQIVND come from the germline V gene (reference sequence). V lost 4 bases and J lost 4; bases outside the gene matches: 10. CDR3 length: 16 residues. CDR3 sequence (DNA): TGTGCCAGTAGTAAGGGGGGACAGGGTTTGAGCACTGAAGCTTTCTTT. This translates into CASSKGGQGLSTEAFF.

V usage is TRBV6-2 or TRBV6-3 and J usage is TRBJ2-2, with 8 bases fitting TRBD1. This CDR3 contains 17 residues. Germline loops: CDR1 MNHEY, CDR2 SVGEGT. Trimming took 2 bases from V and 3 from J; bases not matched to a gene: 8. The CDR3 sequence: CASSYLVGQGDTGELFF. As DNA, the CDR3 is TGTGCCAGCAGTTACCTAGTCGGACAGGGCGACACCGGGGAGCTGTTTTTT.

The J gene is TRBJ1-1, the V gene TRBV6-1; 9 bases line up with TRBD1. V gave up 0 bases and J gave up 2 bases; unmatched junction bases: 13. This CDR3 region has 19 residues. The germline V gene has CDR1 MNHNS and CDR2 SASEGT. The CDR3 bases are TGTGCCAGCAGTGAAGCGTATGCGGGACAGGGTGGCTATAACACTGAAGCTTTCTTT. Translating gives CASSEAYAGQGGYNTEAFF.

The chain employs TRBV15 and TRBJ2-1, with 7 bases fitting TRBD2. This CDR3 has 15 amino acids. The trim removed 5 bases at V and 1 base at J, leaving 5 bases unmatched. Germline V CDR1 and CDR2: LNHNV, YYDKDF (reference sequence). The CDR3 nucleotides are TGTGCCACCAGCTATTGGGGGGGATCCTACAATGAGCAGTTCTTC. Amino acid sequence: CATSYWGGSYNEQFF.

The genes are TRBV10-3 and TRBJ1-1; D call uncertain. Deletions cut 8 bases from V and 0 bases from J, with 10 bases between. The V gene's germline CDR1 is ENHRY and CDR2 SYGVKD. The CDR3 sequence is 13 residues long. As DNA, the CDR3 is TGTGCCATCGGTCAGGACCTGAACACTGAAGCTTTCTTT. Translating gives CAIGQDLNTEAFF.

This clone came up a few times. The rearrangement uses TRBV25-1 and TRBJ2-5; 9 bases align to TRBD1. The CDR3 has 14 amino acids. The V gene's germline CDR1 is MGHDK and CDR2 SYGVNS. J was trimmed by 5 bases and V by 6 bases; bases with no gene match: 7. The CDR3 region is CASSHRQGGETQYF. The CDR3 nucleotides are TGTGCCAGCAGCCATAGACAGGGGGGGGAGACCCAGTACTTC.

This chain uses TRBV5-1 with TRBJ2-3, with unresolved D. Trimming removed 2 bases from V and 3 bases from J, with 10 bases in between. Germline lookup yields CDR1 SGHRS and CDR2 YFSETQ. The CDR3 has 14 residues. This CDR3 reads CASSFDHGTDTQYF. CDR3 nucleotide sequence: TGCGCCAGCAGCTTCGACCATGGGACAGATACGCAGTATTTT.

This clone was seen once. The genes are TRBV4-3 and TRBJ2-1; D perhaps matches TRBD1 (6 bases). V was clipped by 0 bases and J by 5 bases, with 14 bases between them. Per germline, CDR1 LGHNA and CDR2 YSLEER. This CDR3 is 16 amino acids long. The CDR3 sequence is CASSQDRGRGDNEQFF. The CDR3 nucleotides read TGCGCCAGCAGCCAAGATAGGGGCAGGGGTGACAATGAGCAGTTCTTC.

This clone appeared once. The V call is TRBV7-2, the J call TRBJ2-5; D assignment may be TRBD1 or TRBD2 (6 bases each). The CDR3 is made up of 15 amino acids. V shed 1 base and J shed 7 bases, with 16 bases lying between them. In germline, CDR1 is SGHTA, CDR2 FQGNSA. CDR3 sequence (DNA): TGTGCCAGCAGCTTAGGGGGGGCCGCCTCGAGGACCCAGTACTTC. It yields the protein CASSLGGAASRTQYF. The whole variable domain, filled in from reference TRBV7-2 and TRBJ2-5, reads GAGVSQSPSNKVTEKGKDVELRCDPISGHTALYWYRQSLGQGLEFLIYFQGNSAPDKSGLPSDRFSAERTGGSVSTLTIQRTQQEDSAVYLCASSLGGAASRTQYFGPGTRLLVL.

CDR3 residues: CASSPGRGETQYF. CDR3 bases: TGTGCCAGCAGCCCAGGCAGGGGTGAGACCCAGTACTTC. The chain recombines TRBV7-2 with TRBJ2-5; tentatively, D is TRBD1 (6 bases). The CDR3 totals 13 residues. Germline V lookup: CDR1 SGHTA, CDR2 FQGNSA. The ends were cut back, 5 bases at V and 5 bases at J, with 12 bases in the middle.

This clone was recorded once. The genes are TRBV21-1 and TRBJ2-3; the table's D call TRBD2 went unverified against the DNA. TRBV21-1 is designated a pseudogene. CDR3 size: 17 residues. CDR3 nucleotides: TGTGCCAGCACCCCTCCCCCTGAGACTAGTCACACAGATACGCAGTATTTT. It specifies CASTPPPETSHTDTQYF.

The V call is TRBV3-1 (or the pseudogene TRBV3-2), the J call TRBJ1-5; unclear D gene. V lost 1 base, J lost 6 bases, and 10 bases lay in between. CDR3 length equals 14 residues. The germline CDR1 and CDR2 sequences are LGHDT and YNNKEL (reference sequence). The CDR3 reads CASSQGTGAQPQHF. The DNA for the CDR3 is TGTGCCAGCAGCCAAGGAACGGGTGCTCAGCCCCAGCATTTT.

The V and J genes are TRBV5-1 and TRBJ2-2; the D is unclear. V was trimmed by 5 bases and J by 6 bases, leaving 14 bases between them. Germline CDR1 reads SGHRS; CDR2 reads YFSETQ. This CDR3 has 14 amino acids. DNA of the CDR3: TGCGCCAGCAGAAATGGTAGATGGGCCGGGGAGCTGTTTTTT. Translating it yields CASRNGRWAGELFF.

The chain uses TRBV11-2 and TRBJ2-1, with D possibly being TRBD1 or TRBD2 (5 bases each). V dropped 4 bases and J dropped 7 bases, with 20 bases sitting between them. CDR1 and CDR2 from the germline V gene are SGHAT and FQNNGV. This CDR3 contains 16 residues. CDR3 protein: CASSSRGAGLSNEQFF. For the CDR3, the DNA is TGTGCCAGCAGCTCCAGAGGGGCGGGCTTAAGTAATGAGCAGTTCTTC.

V and J are TRBV9 and TRBJ2-2; TRBD1 might be the D (5 bases). V was pared by 3 bases and J by 2 bases, with 11 bases between. Looked up from germline, CDR1 is SGDLS and CDR2 is YYNGEE. The CDR3 is made up of 15 amino acids. For the CDR3, the DNA is TGTGCCAGCAGCGGAAAGACAGCCAACACCGGGGAGCTGTTTTTT. Its translation is CASSGKTANTGELFF. The full variable domain, in which reference TRBV9 and TRBJ2-2 provide the parts outside the CDR3, is DSGVTQTPKHLITATGQRVTLRCSPRSGDLSVYWYQQSLDQGLQFLIQYYNGEERAKGNILERFSAQQFPDLHSELNLSSLELGDSALYFCASSGKTANTGELFFGEGSRLTVL.

The rearrangement joins TRBV19 to TRBJ2-1; perhaps TRBD2 as D (6 bases). The CDR3 covers 13 residues. The germline gives CDR1 LNHDA, CDR2 SQIVND (reference sequence). V was trimmed by 3 bases and J by 7 bases, leaving 10 bases between them. CDR3 DNA sequence: TGTGCCAGTAGTATCACCGGGGGAAATGAGCAGTTCTTC. The encoded protein is CASSITGGNEQFF.

The rearrangement uses TRBV5-1 and TRBJ2-7, with D uncertain. CDR3 size: 15 residues. In germline, CDR1 is SGHRS, CDR2 YFSETQ. Trimming cost V 2 bases and J 1 base, with 13 bases left between them. CDR3 protein: CASSLSPGSSYEQYF. The CDR3 nucleotides are TGCGCCAGCAGCTTAAGCCCGGGCTCTTCCTACGAGCAGTACTTC. Drawing the rest from reference TRBV5-1 and TRBJ2-7, the complete variable domain is KAGVTQTPRYLIKTRGQQVTLSCSPISGHRSVSWYQQTPGQGLQFLFEYFSETQRNKGNFPGRFSGRQFSNSRSEMNVSTLELGDSALYLCASSLSPGSSYEQYFGPGTRLTVT.

V gene TRBV6-5 combines with J gene TRBJ2-7; no reliable D call. Trimming cost V 4 bases and J 6 bases, with 10 bases left between them. The germline V gene encodes CDR1 MNHEY and CDR2 SVGAGI. CDR3 length: 12 amino acids. CDR3 loop: CASSSPPFEQYF. The DNA for the CDR3 is TGTGCCAGCAGTTCCCCCCCCTTCGAGCAGTACTTC.